This T cell receptor (beta chain) was retrieved from a study of shared clonotypes between healthy human individuals. The V end lost 0 bases, the J end lost 7 bases, and 11 bases lay between the germline ends. The CDR3 is made up of 14 amino acids. Germline CDR1 reads SGHNT; CDR2 reads YYREEE (reference sequence). Execution of the assay was at deep level. Using immunoSEQ multiplex PCR, the repertoire was profiled, and TCRdb retains in-frame clones only, with some absent. The data contain about 1.5 million clones, around 98% of them singletons. The donor population consisted of healthy HIV-negative adults with no recent acute infections or vaccinations. CD4+ cells were split into CD45RA+ naive and CD45RA-negative memory subsets.

The genes are TRBV5-4 and TRBJ2-1; D remains ambiguous. The sequenced sample consisted of naive CD4+ T cells sorted from blood. Documented subset: CD45RA+ positively selected. The source of this sequence is a man aged 25 to 45 in good health. CDR3 sequence reads: CASSLEGLSNEQFF. CDR3 DNA sequence: TGTGCCAGCAGCTTGGAAGGGCTGAGTAATGAGCAGTTCTTC.